This T cell receptor beta chain was captured in a study of shared clonotypes between healthy human individuals. Study-wide context: Used for every donor were three CD4 naive, three CD4 memory, two CD8 naive and one CD8 memory plate.

Remarks on this clone: What it binds is unknown.

The study ran the assay at deep level. TCRdb keeps only in-frame clones here, not all; method: immunoSEQ multiplex PCR. The table has about 990,000 clones, roughly 74% seen once; the top ten hold 0.6% to 0.7%. Overall study findings and caveats: It was expected that sequencing depth would affect clonotype sharing among donors. The study's rarefaction showed incomplete sorted-subset sequencing despite large depth.

V shed 2 bases and J shed 5 bases, with 15 bases lying between them. The germline V gene encodes CDR1 GTSNPN and CDR2 SVGIG (reference sequence). There are 15 residues in the CDR3. Sequenced: memory CD4+ T cells from PBMCs. Subset given: CD45RA-negative fraction. The chain couples TRBV30 to TRBJ1-4; D possibly corresponds to TRBD1 (5 bases). The sequence derives from a man aged 18 to 29 in good health. Some clones in this sample may be carry-over from other donors' samples. CDR3 in DNA: TGTGCCTGGAGTTTTCATCGGGGACGGAATGAAAAACTGTTTTTT. As protein: CAWSFHRGRNEKLFF.